The 7 T cell receptor beta chains presented below share a single source sample, sequenced in a study of identical twins. TCRdb passed the 5' RACE reads through MiXCR, listing each CDR3 protein once. The sample has about 520,000 distinct CDR3 sequences, less than 25% seen once. The same specimen was also included in a second study, on T cells expressing NK-cell markers.

Material: CD4+ T cells sorted from blood. These receptors originate from a young woman in good health.

This clonotype appeared a few times. V is TRBV5-5 and J is TRBJ2-1; 9 bases agree with TRBD2. Trimming cost V 9 bases and J 0 bases; bases outside gene matches: 7. The CDR3 runs to 15 residues. Germline assignment: CDR1 SGHKS and CDR2 YYEKEE (reference sequence). CDR3 in amino acids: CATTAGGSSYNEQFF. The CDR3 nucleotides read TGTGCCACCACTGCGGGGGGGAGCTCCTACAATGAGCAGTTCTTC.

The gene calls are TRBV20-1 and TRBJ2-7; no clear D gene. The V end was cut by 5 bases, the J end by 1 base, with 15 bases between. This CDR3 comprises 14 residues. The germline V gene has CDR1 DFQATT and CDR2 SNEGSKA (reference sequence). This chain's CDR3 is CSAPPTYGSYEQYF. The CDR3 region has the DNA TGCAGTGCTCCCCCGACGTACGGATCCTACGAGCAGTACTTC.

This clonotype was observed a handful of times. The J gene is TRBJ1-4, the V gene TRBV20-1; D gene uncertain. Trimming took off 3 bases at V and 8 bases at J, with 13 bases between the two ends. Per the germline V gene, CDR1 is DFQATT and CDR2 is SNEGSKA (reference sequence). The CDR3 is made up of 13 amino acids. CDR3: CSASERLEEKLFF. CDR3 in DNA: TGCAGTGCTAGTGAAAGGTTAGAGGAAAAACTGTTTTTT.

This clonotype was seen at least ten times. The chain joins TRBV20-1 to TRBJ2-7; 10 bases map to TRBD2. The CDR3 consists of 15 residues. V gave up 6 bases and J gave up 5 bases; unmatched junction bases: 13. CDR1 is DFQATT and CDR2 is SNEGSKA in the germline V gene (reference sequence). Here the CDR3 reads CSAFSPSGGWNEQYF. The DNA for the CDR3 is TGCAGTGCCTTCAGTCCTAGCGGGGGTTGGAACGAGCAGTACTTC.

The chain joins TRBV12-3 or TRBV12-4 to TRBJ1-2; maybe TRBD1 (5 bases). Trimming left V 1 base short and J 4 bases short, with 13 bases between. This CDR3 has 15 amino acids. CDR3 nucleotides: TGTGCCAGCAGTTTAGGGTTCGGGGGTTCCTATGGCTACACCTTC. This codes for CASSLGFGGSYGYTF.

The chain has TRBV6-2 or TRBV6-3 and TRBJ2-4; TRBD2 aligns across 8 bases. The CDR3 runs 20 residues. The J segment lost 0 bases and the V segment lost 2 bases, leaving 15 bases of the junction unmatched. Germline V gives CDR1 MNHEY, CDR2 SVGEGT. DNA for the CDR3: TGTGCCAGCAGTTACGAAGGTAGCGGGGAGTACTGGGGAGCCAAAAACATTCAGTACTTC. It encodes CASSYEGSGEYWGAKNIQYF.

In this sample, this clonotype turned up many times. The chain employs TRBV29-1 and TRBJ2-1; D gene ambiguous. Germline lookup yields CDR1 SQVTM and CDR2 ANQGSEA. The CDR3 totals 13 residues. V lost 7 bases and J 2 bases, leaving 12 bases between the germline ends. The CDR3 nucleotides are TGCAGCGCCGAAGGGAATACCTACAATGAGCAGTTCTTC. It yields the protein CSAEGNTYNEQFF.